These 20 T cell receptor beta chains came from one sample sequenced in a study of shared clonotypes between healthy human individuals. The assay was immunoSEQ multiplex PCR, and TCRdb's table has in-frame clones only and misses some. Among over 2 million clones listed, about 95% were seen once. Sequenced sample: naive CD4+ T cells sorted from blood. Subset given: CD45RA+ positively selected. These receptors all stem from a man aged 18 to 30 in good health.

As for this clone: The same CDR3 also results from other DNA sequences found in this sample. The chain links TRBV30 to TRBJ1-5; D gene ambiguous. The CDR3 length is 13 residues. Germline-derived CDR1 and CDR2 are GTSNPN and SVGIG (reference sequence). V was trimmed by 0 bases and J by 4 bases, leaving 7 bases between them. CDR3 DNA: TGTGCCTGGAGTGTAAGCAGAAATCAGCCCCAGCATTTT. It specifies CAWSVSRNQPQHF.

On this clone itself: The sample carries other DNA sequences with the same CDR3. This chain joins TRBV10-3 and TRBJ1-5, with 8 bases fitting TRBD1. Germline loops: CDR1 ENHRY, CDR2 SYGVKD. This CDR3 spans 15 amino acids. Losses at the gene ends were 5 bases for V and 2 bases for J; bases not matched to a gene: 5. The CDR3 region is CAISPDRVGNQPQHF. The CDR3 coding sequence is TGTGCCATCAGTCCGGACAGGGTGGGCAATCAGCCCCAGCATTTT.

The V call is TRBV7-8, the J call TRBJ2-7; a weak D match, TRBD1 (7 bases). The CDR3 runs 15 residues. V gave up 1 base and J gave up 2 bases, with 12 bases separating them. CDR1 is SGHVS, CDR2 FQNEAQ, per germline. For the CDR3, the DNA is TGTGCCAGCAGCTTAGAGTCAGGGGGGCCCTACGAGCAGTACTTC. It is translated as CASSLESGGPYEQYF.

On this clone: The sample carries other DNA sequences with the same CDR3. This chain uses TRBV5-1 with TRBJ2-7; 7 bases align to TRBD1. Per germline, CDR1 SGHRS and CDR2 YFSETQ. After removal of 4 bases from V and 4 bases from J, the junction contained 5 bases not matched to a gene. CDR3 length: 13 residues. The DNA of the CDR3 is TGCGCCAGCAGCCTAGAGGGGGCGTACGAGCAGTACTTC. Amino acid sequence: CASSLEGAYEQYF.

This clone has only one observation. The chain is built from TRBV19 and TRBJ1-2, with 11 bases fitting TRBD1. This CDR3 spans 16 amino acids. The trim removed 3 bases at V and 4 bases at J, leaving 7 bases unmatched. Germline CDR1 is LNHDA and CDR2 is SQIVND (reference sequence). The CDR3 DNA reads TGTGCCAGTAGTATGGGGGACAGGGGGATCCGCTATGGCTACACCTTC. Its protein is CASSMGDRGIRYGYTF.

The gene calls are TRBV5-1 and TRBJ2-5; unclear D gene. The CDR3 sequence is 12 residues long. Germline V CDR1 and CDR2: SGHRS, YFSETQ. Trimming cost V 4 bases and J 1 base, with 5 bases left between them. CDR3 loop: CASSTLQETQYF. CDR3 in DNA: TGCGCCAGCAGCACCCTCCAAGAGACCCAGTACTTC. Complete variable domain (other parts from reference TRBV5-1 and TRBJ2-5): KAGVTQTPRYLIKTRGQQVTLSCSPISGHRSVSWYQQTPGQGLQFLFEYFSETQRNKGNFPGRFSGRQFSNSRSEMNVSTLELGDSALYLCASSTLQETQYFGPGTRLLVL.

The V and J genes are TRBV7-2 and TRBJ2-7; D is perhaps TRBD2 (5 bases). The CDR3 spans 15 residues. Germline CDR1 is SGHTA and CDR2 is FQGNSA. V was cut by 5 bases and J by 3 bases, with 17 bases left in between. The CDR3 nucleotides are TGTGCCAGCAGCCTAGAGGCCGGGATGGACTACGAGCAGTACTTC. The encoded protein is CASSLEAGMDYEQYF. The whole variable domain, remainder taken from reference TRBV7-2 and TRBJ2-7, is GAGVSQSPSNKVTEKGKDVELRCDPISGHTALYWYRQSLGQGLEFLIYFQGNSAPDKSGLPSDRFSAERTGGSVSTLTIQRTQQEDSAVYLCASSLEAGMDYEQYFGPGTRLTVT.

CDR3 in amino acids: CASSQGQIGNQPQHF. The CDR3 nucleotides read TGTGCCAGCAGCCAGGGACAGATCGGGAATCAGCCCCAGCATTTT. This sequence joins TRBV5-8 and TRBJ1-5; TRBD1 aligns across 7 bases. V was pared by 4 bases and J by 4 bases, with 8 bases of the junction left unmatched. The CDR3 has 15 amino acids. Germline CDR1 and CDR2: SGHTS and YDEGEE.

The V gene is TRBV30, the J gene TRBJ2-3; D is undetermined. The CDR3 runs 12 residues. Per the germline V gene, CDR1 is GTSNPN and CDR2 is SVGIG (reference sequence). Trimming left V 1 base short and J 4 bases short, with 6 bases between. The CDR3 nucleotides are TGTGCCTGGAGTGGTGCGGCAGATACGCAGTATTTT. Translating gives CAWSGAADTQYF.

The CDR3 loop reads CASWDRESYEQYF. The CDR3 DNA reads as TGCGCCAGCTGGGACCGCGAGTCCTACGAGCAGTACTTC. The chain joins TRBV10-2 to TRBJ2-7, with D perhaps matching TRBD1 or TRBD2 (5 bases each). CDR1 is WSHSY, CDR2 SAAADI, per germline. The CDR3 loop spans 13 amino acids. Trimming took 8 bases from V and 1 from J, leaving 12 bases between them.

This clone occurred once. One end of the junction does not line up with germline, which may come from a read error. Other DNA sequences from this sample encode an identical CDR3 as well. The chain combines TRBV7-7 with TRBJ2-5; the match to TRBD1 covers 8 bases. From germline, CDR1 is SSHAT and CDR2 FNYEAQ (reference sequence). This CDR3 region has 14 residues. In DNA, the CDR3 is TGTGCTAGCAGCCCAGGGACAGGCCAAGAGACCCAGTACTTC. Protein sequence: CASSPGTGQETQYF.

CDR3 nucleotides: TGTGCCAGCAGCTTACAGGGATTGGACACTGAAGCTTTCTTT. This gives the protein CASSLQGLDTEAFF. The genes are TRBV7-2 and TRBJ1-1, with a tentative D call TRBD1 (5 bases). The CDR3 is 14 residues long. The V gene's germline CDR1 is SGHTA and CDR2 FQGNSA. Trimming took 2 bases from V and 3 from J, leaving 10 bases between them.

CDR3 nucleotides: TGTGCCAGCACCGCGGGCAACTACGAGCAGTACTTC. Translation: CASTAGNYEQYF. The V gene is TRBV6-5, the J gene TRBJ2-7; a possible D gene is TRBD2 (5 bases). Looked up from germline, CDR1 is MNHEY and CDR2 is SVGAGI. Trimming pared 7 bases from V and 3 bases from J, leaving 10 bases between. This CDR3 is 12 amino acids long.

The V and J genes are TRBV5-6 and TRBJ2-5, with TRBD2 matching over 16 bases. Per the germline V gene, CDR1 is SGHDT and CDR2 is YYEEEE. The CDR3 loop spans 19 amino acids. J was trimmed by 5 bases and V by 0 bases; bases with no gene match: 10. CDR3 nucleotide sequence: TGTGCCAGCAGCTTGGCCAAGGGACTAGCGGGAGGGCCTCGGGAGACCCAGTACTTC. Its translation is CASSLAKGLAGGPRETQYF.

The chain combines TRBV5-6 with TRBJ1-1; unclear D gene. The germline CDR1 and CDR2 sequences are SGHDT and YYEEEE. V gave up 5 bases and J gave up 1 base, with 15 bases separating them. The CDR3 contains 15 residues. Here the CDR3 DNA reads TGTGCCAGCAGTCTCGAGGTCGGGCCGAACACTGAAGCTTTCTTT. Translated, it gives CASSLEVGPNTEAFF.

Of note for this clone: This specimen includes other DNA sequences encoding the same CDR3. The chain links TRBV28 to TRBJ2-3; D gene unclear. This CDR3 has 13 residues. The germline V gene encodes CDR1 MDHEN and CDR2 SYDVKM. Deletions cut 3 bases from V and 1 base from J, with 5 bases between. The CDR3 DNA is TGTGCCAGCAGTTTTCTTGGCACAGATACGCAGTATTTT. Its protein is CASSFLGTDTQYF.

The V gene is TRBV19, the J gene TRBJ1-2, with TRBD1 as a possible D gene (5 bases). Germline-derived CDR1 and CDR2 are LNHDA and SQIVND (reference sequence). The length of the CDR3 is 14 residues. Trimming cost V 6 bases and J 3 bases, with 14 bases left between them. DNA of the CDR3: TGTGCCAGTAGGCCGGGGGGTCAAGACTATGGCTACACCTTC. It specifies CASRPGGQDYGYTF.

This chain uses TRBV29-1 with TRBJ2-5; TRBD1 matches 8 bases. The CDR3 has 14 residues. CDR1 and CDR2 from the germline V gene are SQVTM and ANQGSEA. J lost 4 bases, V lost 6 bases, and 10 bases had no gene match. CDR3 sequence (DNA): TGCAGCGTGGGGGCAGGGGGCGGAGGAGAGACCCAGTACTTC. It is translated as CSVGAGGGGETQYF.

The chain uses TRBV7-2 and TRBJ2-1; D possibly matches TRBD1 or TRBD2 (7 bases each). Germline V gene lookup returns CDR1 SGHTA and CDR2 FQGNSA. The CDR3 is made up of 15 amino acids. Trimming removed 3 bases from V and 9 bases from J, with 18 bases in between. The CDR3 DNA follows: TGTGCCAGCAGCTTGAGCCAGGGGGGGCAGGGTGAGCAGTTCTTC. Translating it yields CASSLSQGGQGEQFF.

The genes are TRBV19 and TRBJ1-1; a weak D match, TRBD1 (5 bases). The germline V gene has CDR1 LNHDA and CDR2 SQIVND (reference sequence). CDR3 length: 13 residues. Trimming removed 7 bases from V and 4 bases from J, with 13 bases in between. The CDR3 here is CASNPQVSTEAFF. DNA of the CDR3: TGTGCCAGTAACCCACAGGTTAGCACTGAAGCTTTCTTT. The full variable domain, its missing parts supplied by reference TRBV19 and TRBJ1-1, is DGGITQSPKYLFRKEGQNVTLSCEQNLNHDAMYWYRQDPGQGLRLIYYSQIVNDFQKGDIAEGYSVSREKKESFPLTVTSAQKNPTAFYLCASNPQVSTEAFFGQGTRLTVV.